This TCR beta chain was captured by sequencing in a study of T cells after yellow fever vaccination. Overall study findings and caveats: Only a small proportion of the clonotypes turned up in both the CD4 and the CD8 compartments, likely arising from convergent recombination.

This clonotype appeared many times. Its matching antigen is unknown. TCR cDNA was made by 5'RACE template switching, adding a universal primer site and UMIs. TCRdb itself ran the 5' RACE reads through MiXCR, one entry per CDR3 protein. The repertoire consists of about 50,000 distinct CDR3 sequences, with approximately 7% occurring once and the leading ten covering roughly 40%. This CDR3 is 16 amino acids long. The V end lost 4 bases, the J end lost 6 bases, and 20 bases lay between the germline ends. Germline loops: CDR1 SGHRS, CDR2 YFSETQ. The sample consisted of CD8+ T cells sorted from PBMCs, taken on the day of the first yellow fever vaccination. J is TRBJ2-1 and V is TRBV5-1, with unresolved D. This clonotype originated in a young man who received the YFV17D yellow fever vaccine. The CDR3 loop reads CASSRAPRQEGNEQFF. CDR3 in DNA: TGCGCCAGCAGCCGGGCCCCGCGTCAGGAAGGCAATGAGCAGTTCTTC.